This TCR beta chain appears in the sequencing data of a study of blood T cell repertoires in COVID-19. V was cut by 2 bases and J by 3 bases, with 8 bases left in between. This CDR3 contains 13 residues. The germline CDR1 and CDR2 sequences are SEHNR and FQNEAQ (reference sequence). Here immunoSEQ multiplex PCR was the method, and the copy in TCRdb shows in-frame clones only, minus some. Counted here are approximately 240,000 clones, about 80% occurring once; the ten biggest clones make up 4.5% to 5%. The specimen sequenced was peripheral blood. The clonotype was recovered from a woman aged 80 or over with active or convalescent COVID-19. The V call is TRBV7-9, the J call TRBJ2-7, with D unclear. CDR3 sequence reads: CASSLSEDYEQYF. As DNA, the CDR3 is TGTGCCAGCAGCTTATCAGAAGACTACGAGCAGTACTTC.